This T cell receptor (beta chain) came from a study of control samples from healthy donors and cancer patients. The table came from immunoSEQ multiplex PCR; TCRdb's copy has only in-frame clones and leaves some out. The sample contains hundreds of thousands of clones, approximately 90% of which appear only once. CDR1 is MNHEY, CDR2 SVGEGT, per germline. The CDR3 has 15 residues. Trimming took 2 bases from V and 4 from J, leaving 14 bases between them. This TCR was recovered from a man aged 35-49 years with head and neck cancer. The chain couples TRBV6-2 or TRBV6-3 to TRBJ1-2; D call uncertain. Sequencing was carried out using PBMCs. In DNA form, the CDR3 reads TGTGCCAGCAGTTACGACGGGCCGTTGGCCTATGGCTACACCTTC. Its translation is CASSYDGPLAYGYTF.